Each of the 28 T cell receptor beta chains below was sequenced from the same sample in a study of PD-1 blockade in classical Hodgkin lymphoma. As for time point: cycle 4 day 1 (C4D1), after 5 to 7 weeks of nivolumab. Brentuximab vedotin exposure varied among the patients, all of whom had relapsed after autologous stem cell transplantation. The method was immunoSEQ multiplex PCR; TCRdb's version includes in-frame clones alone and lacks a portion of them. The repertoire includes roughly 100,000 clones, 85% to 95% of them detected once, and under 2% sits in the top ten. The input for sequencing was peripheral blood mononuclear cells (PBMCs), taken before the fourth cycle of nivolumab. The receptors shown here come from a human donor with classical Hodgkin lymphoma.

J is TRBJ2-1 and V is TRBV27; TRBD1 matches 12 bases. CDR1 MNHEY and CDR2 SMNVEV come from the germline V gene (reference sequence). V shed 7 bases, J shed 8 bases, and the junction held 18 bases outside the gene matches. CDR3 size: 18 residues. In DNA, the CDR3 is TGTGCCAGCACCTCGCCCTGGGGGACAGGGGGCCGTGTTGATGAGCAGTTCTTC. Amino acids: CASTSPWGTGGRVDEQFF.

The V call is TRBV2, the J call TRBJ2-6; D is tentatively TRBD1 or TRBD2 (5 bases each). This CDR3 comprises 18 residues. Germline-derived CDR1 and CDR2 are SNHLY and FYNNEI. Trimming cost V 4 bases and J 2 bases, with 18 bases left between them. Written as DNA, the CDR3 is TGTGCCAGCAGTGGTCGGGGACCCAGAACCGCTGGGGCCAACGTCCTGACTTTC. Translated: CASSGRGPRTAGANVLTF.

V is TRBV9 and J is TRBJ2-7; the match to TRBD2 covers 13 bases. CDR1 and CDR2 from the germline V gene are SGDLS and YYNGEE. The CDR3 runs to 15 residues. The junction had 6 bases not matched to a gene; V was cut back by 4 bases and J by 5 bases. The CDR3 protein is CASSTGTSGIHEQYF. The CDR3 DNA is TGTGCCAGCAGCACCGGGACTAGCGGGATCCACGAGCAGTACTTC.

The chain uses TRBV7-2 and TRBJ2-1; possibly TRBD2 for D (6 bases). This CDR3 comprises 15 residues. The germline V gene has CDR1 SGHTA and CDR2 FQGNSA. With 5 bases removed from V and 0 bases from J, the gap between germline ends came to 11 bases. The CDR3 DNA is TGTGCCAGCAGCCAGGAGGGACTCTCCTACAATGAGCAGTTCTTC. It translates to CASSQEGLSYNEQFF.

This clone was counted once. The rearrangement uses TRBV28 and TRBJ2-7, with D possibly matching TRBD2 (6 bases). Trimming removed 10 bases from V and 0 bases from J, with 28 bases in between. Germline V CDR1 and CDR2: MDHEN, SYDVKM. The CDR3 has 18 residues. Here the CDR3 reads CATLTFPGRGKSSYEQYF. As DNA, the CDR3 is TGTGCCACCCTAACATTCCCCGGGAGAGGCAAAAGCTCCTACGAGCAGTACTTC.

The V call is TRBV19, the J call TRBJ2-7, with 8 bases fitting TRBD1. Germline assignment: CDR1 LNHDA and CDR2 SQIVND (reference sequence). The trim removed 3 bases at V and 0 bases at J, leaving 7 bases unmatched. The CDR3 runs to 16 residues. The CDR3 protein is CASSMAVGTGSYEQYF. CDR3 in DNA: TGTGCCAGTAGTATGGCGGTCGGGACAGGCTCCTACGAGCAGTACTTC.

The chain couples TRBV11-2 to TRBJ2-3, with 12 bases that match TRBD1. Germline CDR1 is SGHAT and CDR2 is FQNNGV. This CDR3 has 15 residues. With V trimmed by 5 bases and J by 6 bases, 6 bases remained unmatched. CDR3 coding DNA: TGTGCCAGCAGCCAGGGACAGGGGGCGCAGGATACGCAGTATTTT. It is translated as CASSQGQGAQDTQYF.

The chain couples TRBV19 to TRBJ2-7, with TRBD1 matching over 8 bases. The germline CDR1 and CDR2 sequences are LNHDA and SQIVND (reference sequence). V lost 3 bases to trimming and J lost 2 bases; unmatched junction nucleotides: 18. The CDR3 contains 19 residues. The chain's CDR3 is CASSITVAGGGIKAYEQYF. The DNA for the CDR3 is TGTGCCAGTAGTATTACAGTGGCAGGGGGCGGAATCAAGGCCTACGAGCAGTACTTC. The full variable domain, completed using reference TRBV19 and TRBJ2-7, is DGGITQSPKYLFRKEGQNVTLSCEQNLNHDAMYWYRQDPGQGLRLIYYSQIVNDFQKGDIAEGYSVSREKKESFPLTVTSAQKNPTAFYLCASSITVAGGGIKAYEQYFGPGTRLTVT.

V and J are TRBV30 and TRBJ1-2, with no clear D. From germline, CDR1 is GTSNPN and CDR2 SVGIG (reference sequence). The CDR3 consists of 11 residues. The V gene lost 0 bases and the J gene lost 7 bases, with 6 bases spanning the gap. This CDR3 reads CAWSVGFGYTF. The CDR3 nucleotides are TGTGCCTGGAGTGTAGGGTTTGGCTACACCTTC.

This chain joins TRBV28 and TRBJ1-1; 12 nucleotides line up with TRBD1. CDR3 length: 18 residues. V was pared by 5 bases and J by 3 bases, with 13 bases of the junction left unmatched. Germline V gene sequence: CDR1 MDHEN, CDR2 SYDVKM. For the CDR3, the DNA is TGTGCCAGCAGTACGAGCTCCGGGACAGGGGGCAGCTACACTGAAGCTTTCTTT. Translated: CASSTSSGTGGSYTEAFF.

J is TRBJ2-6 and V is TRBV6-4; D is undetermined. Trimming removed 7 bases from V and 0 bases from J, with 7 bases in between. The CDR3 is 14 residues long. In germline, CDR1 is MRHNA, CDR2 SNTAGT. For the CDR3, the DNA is TGTGCCAGCAAAACAGCCTCTGGGGCCAACGTCCTGACTTTC. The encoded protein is CASKTASGANVLTF.

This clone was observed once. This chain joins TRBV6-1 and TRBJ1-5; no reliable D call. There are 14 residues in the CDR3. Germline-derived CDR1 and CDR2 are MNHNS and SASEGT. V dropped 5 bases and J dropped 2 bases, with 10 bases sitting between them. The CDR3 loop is CASSPRGGNQPQHF. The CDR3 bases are TGTGCCAGCAGTCCCAGAGGAGGCAATCAGCCCCAGCATTTT.

Here the CDR3 DNA reads TGTGCCAGCAGTTTTCCCTATTCCGGGACTAGCGGGAGGTCCTACACCGGGGAGCTGTTTTTT. Amino acids: CASSFPYSGTSGRSYTGELFF. The chain recombines TRBV28 with TRBJ2-2, with 15 bases that match TRBD2. After removal of 3 bases from V and 3 bases from J, the junction contained 14 bases not matched to a gene. CDR1 is MDHEN, CDR2 SYDVKM, per germline. This CDR3 contains 21 residues. The full variable domain, in which reference TRBV28 and TRBJ2-2 provide the parts outside the CDR3, is DVKVTQSSRYLVKRTGEKVFLECVQDMDHENMFWYRQDPGLGLRLIYFSYDVKMKEKGDIPEGYSVSREKKERFSLILESASTNQTSMYLCASSFPYSGTSGRSYTGELFFGEGSRLTVL.

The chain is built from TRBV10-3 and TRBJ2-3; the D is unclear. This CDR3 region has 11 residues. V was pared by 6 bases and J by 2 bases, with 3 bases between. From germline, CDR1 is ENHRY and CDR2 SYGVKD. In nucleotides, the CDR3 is TGTGCCATCAGGGACACAGATACGCAGTATTTT. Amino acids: CAIRDTDTQYF.

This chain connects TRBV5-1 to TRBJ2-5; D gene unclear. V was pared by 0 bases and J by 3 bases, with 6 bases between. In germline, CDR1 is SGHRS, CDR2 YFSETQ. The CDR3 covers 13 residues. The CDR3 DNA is TGCGCCAGCAGCTTGGACGTAGAAGAGACCCAGTACTTC. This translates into CASSLDVEETQYF.

The CDR3 loop is CASSYTGGNTEAFF. The CDR3 DNA reads as TGTGCCAGCAGTTATACAGGGGGCAACACTGAAGCTTTCTTT. The V gene is TRBV6-5, the J gene TRBJ1-1, with 9 bases fitting TRBD1. CDR1 is MNHEY and CDR2 is SVGAGI in the germline V gene. Trimming removed 3 bases from V and 2 bases from J; junction bases left unmatched: 1. The CDR3 consists of 14 residues.

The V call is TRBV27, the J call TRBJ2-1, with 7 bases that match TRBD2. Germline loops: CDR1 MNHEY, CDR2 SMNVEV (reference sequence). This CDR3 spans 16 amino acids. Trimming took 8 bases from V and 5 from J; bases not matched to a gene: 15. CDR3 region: CASWQLGRENNNEQFF. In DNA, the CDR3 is TGTGCCAGCTGGCAGTTGGGGCGGGAGAACAACAATGAGCAGTTCTTC.

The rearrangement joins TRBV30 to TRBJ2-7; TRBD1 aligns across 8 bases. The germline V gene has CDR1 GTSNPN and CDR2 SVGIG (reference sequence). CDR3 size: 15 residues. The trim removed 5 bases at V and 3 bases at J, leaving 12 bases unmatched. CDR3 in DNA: TGTGCCTGGGATCGGGGCGGGACAGGAGTCTACGAGCAGTACTTC. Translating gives CAWDRGGTGVYEQYF.

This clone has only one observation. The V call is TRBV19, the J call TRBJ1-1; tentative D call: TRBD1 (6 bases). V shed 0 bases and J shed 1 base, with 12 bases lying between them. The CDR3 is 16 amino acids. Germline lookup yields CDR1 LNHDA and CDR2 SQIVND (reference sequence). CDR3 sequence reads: CASSIDRAGENTEAFF. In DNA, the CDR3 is TGTGCCAGTAGTATAGATCGGGCAGGGGAGAACACTGAAGCTTTCTTT. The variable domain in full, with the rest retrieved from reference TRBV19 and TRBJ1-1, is DGGITQSPKYLFRKEGQNVTLSCEQNLNHDAMYWYRQDPGQGLRLIYYSQIVNDFQKGDIAEGYSVSREKKESFPLTVTSAQKNPTAFYLCASSIDRAGENTEAFFGQGTRLTVV.

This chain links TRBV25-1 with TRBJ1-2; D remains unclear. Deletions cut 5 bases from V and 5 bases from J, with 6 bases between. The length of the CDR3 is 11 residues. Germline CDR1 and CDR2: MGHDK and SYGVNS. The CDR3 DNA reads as TGTGCCAGCAGTTCTCTTTATGGCTACACCTTC. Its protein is CASSSLYGYTF.

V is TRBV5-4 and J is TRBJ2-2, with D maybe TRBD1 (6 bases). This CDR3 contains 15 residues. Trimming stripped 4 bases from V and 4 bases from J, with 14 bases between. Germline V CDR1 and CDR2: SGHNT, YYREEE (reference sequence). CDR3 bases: TGTGCCAGCAGCGCGGACGGACAGATCACCGGGGAGCTGTTTTTT. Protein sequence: CASSADGQITGELFF.

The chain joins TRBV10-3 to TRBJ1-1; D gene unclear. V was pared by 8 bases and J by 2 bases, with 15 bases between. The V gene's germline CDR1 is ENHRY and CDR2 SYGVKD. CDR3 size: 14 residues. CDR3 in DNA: TGTGCCATCCTGGCCGTACTATCTAACACTGAAGCTTTCTTT. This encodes CAILAVLSNTEAFF.

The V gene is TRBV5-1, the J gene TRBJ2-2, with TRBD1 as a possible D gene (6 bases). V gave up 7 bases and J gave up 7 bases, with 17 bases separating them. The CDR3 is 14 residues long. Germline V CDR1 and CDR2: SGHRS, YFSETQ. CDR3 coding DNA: TGCGCCAGCTCCTGGCAACAGGGCCACGGGGAGCTGTTTTTT. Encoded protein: CASSWQQGHGELFF. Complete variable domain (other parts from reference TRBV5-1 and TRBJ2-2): KAGVTQTPRYLIKTRGQQVTLSCSPISGHRSVSWYQQTPGQGLQFLFEYFSETQRNKGNFPGRFSGRQFSNSRSEMNVSTLELGDSALYLCASSWQQGHGELFFGEGSRLTVL.

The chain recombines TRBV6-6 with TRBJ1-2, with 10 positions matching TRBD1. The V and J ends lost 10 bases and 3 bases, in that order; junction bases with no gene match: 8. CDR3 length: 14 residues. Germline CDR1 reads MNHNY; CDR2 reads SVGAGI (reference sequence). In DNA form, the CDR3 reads TGTGCCACCGACGGGACAGGGGAAGACTATGGCTACACCTTC. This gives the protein CATDGTGEDYGYTF.

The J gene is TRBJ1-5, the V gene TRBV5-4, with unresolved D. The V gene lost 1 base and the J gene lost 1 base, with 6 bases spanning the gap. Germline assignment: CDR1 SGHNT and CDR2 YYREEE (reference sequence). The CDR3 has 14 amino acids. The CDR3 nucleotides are TGTGCCAGCAGCTTGCGGGGAAGCAATCAGCCCCAGCATTTT. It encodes CASSLRGSNQPQHF.

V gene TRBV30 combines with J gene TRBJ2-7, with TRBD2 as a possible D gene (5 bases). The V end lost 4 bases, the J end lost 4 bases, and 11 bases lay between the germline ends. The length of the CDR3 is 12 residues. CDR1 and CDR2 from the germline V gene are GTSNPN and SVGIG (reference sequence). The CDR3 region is CAWNRDTYEQYF. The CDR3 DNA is TGTGCCTGGAATCGGGATACTTACGAGCAGTACTTC.

CDR3 loop: CASSPPSSGSINEQFF. CDR3 in DNA: TGTGCCAGCTCACCACCGAGTAGCGGGAGTATCAATGAGCAGTTCTTC. The chain joins TRBV18 to TRBJ2-1; TRBD2 aligns across 9 bases. Germline V CDR1 and CDR2: KGHSH, LQKENI. J was trimmed by 6 bases and V by 0 bases; bases with no gene match: 6. The CDR3 runs to 16 residues.

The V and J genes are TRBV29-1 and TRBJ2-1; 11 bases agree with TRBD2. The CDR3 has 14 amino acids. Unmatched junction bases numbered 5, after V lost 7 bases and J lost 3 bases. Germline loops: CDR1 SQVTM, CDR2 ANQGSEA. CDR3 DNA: TGCAGCGCCCACGGGACTAGCGGCTACAATGAGCAGTTCTTC. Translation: CSAHGTSGYNEQFF.